This T cell receptor beta chain was documented in a study of chemoradiotherapy in HPV16-positive cancers. The germline V gene has CDR1 SGHDT and CDR2 YYEEEE. V shed 4 bases and J shed 0 bases, with 16 bases lying between them. The CDR3 has 16 amino acids. Samples were taken several times over chemoradiotherapy. The repertoire was sequenced with immunoSEQ multiplex PCR; TCRdb's copy has only in-frame clones and lacks some. The table has under 35,000 clones, more than 85% seen once; the top ten hold roughly 18%. The sequence was obtained from a human donor with HPV-associated anogenital cancer. The V and J genes are TRBV5-6 and TRBJ1-1; the D is unclear. Sequencing used blood, obtained from a patient who underwent chemoradiotherapy. CDR3 in amino acids: CASSPRGSALNTEAFF. The CDR3 DNA follows: TGTGCCAGCAGCCCCCGTGGTTCAGCGCTGAACACTGAAGCTTTCTTT.